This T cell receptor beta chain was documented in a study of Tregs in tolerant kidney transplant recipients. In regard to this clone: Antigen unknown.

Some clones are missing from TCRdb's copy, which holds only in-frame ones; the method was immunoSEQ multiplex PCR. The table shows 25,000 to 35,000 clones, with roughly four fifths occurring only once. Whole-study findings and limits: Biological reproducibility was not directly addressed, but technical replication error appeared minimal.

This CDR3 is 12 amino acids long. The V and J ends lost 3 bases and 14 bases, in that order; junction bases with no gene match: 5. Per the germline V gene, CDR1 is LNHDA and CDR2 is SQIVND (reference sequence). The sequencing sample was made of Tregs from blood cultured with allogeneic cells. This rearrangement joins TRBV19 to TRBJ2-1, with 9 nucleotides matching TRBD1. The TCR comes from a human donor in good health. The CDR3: CASSIEQGAEFF. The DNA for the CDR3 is TGTGCCAGTAGTATTGAACAGGGGGCTGAGTTCTTC.